The text below deals with one T cell receptor beta chain. Its antigen is unidentified. Since a much larger clone is just one base distant, this may be a read error. This sample was included in a study of molecular identifiers for immune sequencing clone quantification. Naive CD8 T cells were sorted, and the gate applied was CD8+CD4-CCR7+CD45RA+. Findings of the study overall: More than 97% of effector molecules, versus under 1% of naive-cell molecules, belonged to clones above 20 RNA copies.

It was with previously described methods and listed TCR primers that bulk TCR libraries were made. Via MiXCR, TCRdb re-called the PCR reads, giving one row per CDR3 protein. The sample holds 300,000 to 400,000 distinct CDR3 sequences, roughly 24% seen once. The CDR3 has 18 residues. Germline V gene sequence: CDR1 LGHNT, CDR2 FRNRAP. The rearrangement joins TRBV12-5 to TRBJ2-6; 9 bases are a match to TRBD1. The receptor's source is a human donor in good health. Some libraries in this study had Jurkat cell RNA spiked in. The specimen was naive CD8+ T cells from blood, with Jurkat cell RNA spiked in. The sample's subset: FACS-sorted CD8+CD4-CCR7+CD45RA+ naive T cells. The CDR3: CASGYPRTGESGANVQTF. The CDR3 nucleotides read TGTGCTAGTGGTTATCCCAGGACAGGGGAGTCTGGGGCCAACGTCCAGACTTTC.